These 29 T cell receptor beta chains were all obtained from the same sample, sequenced in a study of T cell responses to AZD1222 COVID-19 vaccine. This table comes from immunoSEQ multiplex PCR, and its TCRdb copy is limited to in-frame clones, with some not included. The table has about 100,000 clones, around 87% seen once. The sample in question was peripheral blood, obtained on day 0 of MenACWY control vaccination. The receptors here all came from an adult in good health.

V usage is TRBV15 and J usage is TRBJ2-6, with 7 bases lining up with TRBD2. V lost 0 bases to trimming and J lost 13 bases; unmatched junction nucleotides: 6. Germline-derived CDR1 and CDR2 are LNHNV and YYDKDF (reference sequence). The CDR3 loop spans 14 amino acids. CDR3 nucleotide sequence: TGTGCCACCAGCAGAGATAATGGCGGGGGTGTCCTGACTTTC. It specifies CATSRDNGGGVLTF.

The rearrangement uses TRBV10-3 and TRBJ2-5; 11 nucleotides line up with TRBD1. This CDR3 is 16 amino acids long. The junction had 6 bases not matched to a gene; V was cut back by 6 bases and J by 0 bases. The germline V gene has CDR1 ENHRY and CDR2 SYGVKD. The CDR3 sequence: CAISGQGASYQETQYF. As DNA, the CDR3 is TGTGCCATCAGCGGACAGGGGGCATCGTACCAAGAGACCCAGTACTTC.

The chain combines TRBV2 with TRBJ1-1, with D possibly matching TRBD1 (5 bases). Per the germline V gene, CDR1 is SNHLY and CDR2 is FYNNEI. With 2 bases removed from V and 3 bases from J, the gap between germline ends came to 13 bases. The CDR3 has 15 residues. The CDR3 nucleotides are TGTGCCAGCAGTGAAACTAGGGGCGTGCACACTGAAGCTTTCTTT. This codes for CASSETRGVHTEAFF. The entire variable domain, with the rest obtained from reference TRBV2 and TRBJ1-1, is as follows: EPEVTQTPSHQVTQMGQEVILRCVPISNHLYFYWYRQILGQKVEFLVSFYNNEISEKSEIFDDQFSVERPDGSNFTLKIRSTKLEDSAMYFCASSETRGVHTEAFFGQGTRLTVV.

The chain employs TRBV6-2 or TRBV6-3 and TRBJ1-1; a possible D gene is TRBD1 (5 bases). Trimming removed 3 bases at V and 0 bases at J, with 11 bases between. This CDR3 is 15 amino acids long. Germline CDR1 and CDR2: MNHEY and SVGEGT. CDR3 protein: CASSYDRSMNTEAFF. CDR3 DNA: TGTGCCAGCAGTTATGACAGATCCATGAACACTGAAGCTTTCTTT.

The chain uses TRBV10-2 and TRBJ1-1, with D unresolved. V lost 3 bases and J lost 7, with 6 bases in between. There are 11 residues in the CDR3. CDR1 is WSHSY, CDR2 SAAADI, per germline. The CDR3 coding sequence is TGCGCCAGCAGTGAAACAGTTGAAGCTTTCTTT. It codes for CASSETVEAFF.

The chain employs TRBV5-4 and TRBJ2-7; D is uncertain. This CDR3 contains 14 residues. The ends were cut back, 1 base at V and 0 bases at J, with 8 bases in the middle. Per germline, CDR1 SGHNT and CDR2 YYREEE (reference sequence). CDR3 sequence (DNA): TGTGCCAGCAGCTTGATACAGACCTCCTACGAGCAGTACTTC. It specifies CASSLIQTSYEQYF.

V and J are TRBV27 and TRBJ2-7; unclear D gene. Germline V gene lookup returns CDR1 MNHEY and CDR2 SMNVEV (reference sequence). This CDR3 contains 13 residues. Trimming pared 6 bases from V and 4 bases from J, leaving 13 bases between. The CDR3 is CASSPGIPYEQYF. For the CDR3, the DNA is TGTGCCAGCAGCCCCGGAATCCCATACGAGCAGTACTTC.

This clone has just one count. The rearrangement uses TRBV2 and TRBJ1-3; no firm D call. Germline CDR1 is SNHLY and CDR2 is FYNNEI. This CDR3 contains 13 residues. The V and J ends lost 7 bases and 0 bases respectively, with 7 bases between them. CDR3 nucleotide sequence: TGTGCCAGCACCGCCAGCTCTGGAAACACCATATATTTT. Translating gives CASTASSGNTIYF.

V usage is TRBV9 and J usage is TRBJ1-3, with D unresolved. The CDR3 totals 17 residues. V was trimmed by 4 bases and J by 0 bases, leaving 17 bases between them. CDR1 is SGDLS and CDR2 is YYNGEE in the germline V gene. CDR3 DNA: TGTGCCAGCAGCCCCCGGACCGACCGGAACTCTGGAAACACCATATATTTT. As protein: CASSPRTDRNSGNTIYF.

V gene TRBV3-1 (or the pseudogene TRBV3-2) combines with J gene TRBJ1-1, with unresolved D. Germline loops: CDR1 LGHDT, CDR2 YNNKEL (reference sequence). The V end lost 4 bases, the J end lost 10 bases, and 13 bases lay between the germline ends. The CDR3 is 12 residues long. For the CDR3, the DNA is TGTGCCAGCAGCCTAGGACCCGAGGTAGCTTTCTTT. This encodes CASSLGPEVAFF.

This chain uses TRBV7-3 with TRBJ2-3; possible D gene TRBD2, 6 bases. The CDR3 covers 15 residues. V was shortened by 0 bases and J by 6 bases, with 13 bases between the two germline ends. The germline CDR1 and CDR2 sequences are SGHTA and FQGTGA. In DNA form, the CDR3 reads TGTGCCAGCAGCTTAACGGGGGGACGGAAGGATACGCAGTATTTT. Translated: CASSLTGGRKDTQYF. Using reference TRBV7-3 and TRBJ2-3 for the parts outside the CDR3, the full variable domain is GAGVSQTPSNKVTEKGKYVELRCDPISGHTALYWYRQSLGQGPEFLIYFQGTGAADDSGLPNDRFFAVRPEGSVSTLKIQRTERGDSAVYLCASSLTGGRKDTQYFGPGTRLTVL.

This chain joins TRBV14 and TRBJ1-2; D is ambiguous. Trimming left V 5 bases short and J 8 bases short, with 12 bases between. CDR1 is SGHDN, CDR2 FVKESK, per germline. The CDR3 contains 12 residues. The CDR3 nucleotides read TGTGCCAGCAGCTTGGCGGGTGAGGGCTACACCTTC. Encoded protein: CASSLAGEGYTF. Combining the CDR3 with reference TRBV14 and TRBJ1-2 gives the whole variable domain EAGVTQFPSHSVIEKGQTVTLRCDPISGHDNLYWYRRVMGKEIKFLLHFVKESKQDESGMPNNRFLAERTGGTYSTLKVQPAELEDSGVYFCASSLAGEGYTFGSGTRLTVV.

This chain connects TRBV9 to TRBJ2-1; D call uncertain. The CDR3 runs 14 residues. CDR1 and CDR2 (germline): SGDLS, YYNGEE. Between the trimmed V and J ends, which lost 6 bases and 8 bases, there was a span of 18 bases. In nucleotides, the CDR3 is TGTGCCAGCACCGAGCGTAGTTATACTCATGAGCAGTTCTTC. Translation gives CASTERSYTHEQFF.

The chain carries TRBV9 and TRBJ2-2, with 7 bases identical to TRBD2. J lost 2 bases, V lost 0 bases, and 4 bases had no gene match. CDR3 length: 16 amino acids. Germline values: CDR1 SGDLS, CDR2 YYNGEE. CDR3: CASSVGEGRNTGELFF. The CDR3, as DNA: TGTGCCAGCAGCGTAGGGGAGGGACGAAACACCGGGGAGCTGTTTTTT.

In DNA, the CDR3 is TGTGCCAGTAGTATGGTCGGTCAGCCCCAGCATTTT. Protein sequence: CASSMVGQPQHF. The chain uses TRBV19 and TRBJ1-5; no firm D call. The CDR3 totals 12 residues. Germline V gene data show CDR1 as LNHDA and CDR2 as SQIVND (reference sequence). The germline V and J ends were trimmed by 3 bases and 6 bases, with 6 bases remaining between them.

The chain combines TRBV10-1 with TRBJ2-4; 9 nucleotides match TRBD1. J gave up 7 bases and V 9 bases, and 7 bases lay outside the gene matches. Germline lookup yields CDR1 WNHNN and CDR2 SYGVQD (reference sequence). This CDR3 region has 13 residues. DNA for the CDR3: TGCGCCAGGCCACAGGGGGCTAGGAACATTCAGTACTTC. This gives the protein CARPQGARNIQYF.

This chain connects TRBV6-5 to TRBJ1-1; 7 bases map to TRBD1. The germline V gene has CDR1 MNHEY and CDR2 SVGAGI. This CDR3 is 14 amino acids long. With V trimmed by 3 bases and J by 3 bases, 4 bases remained unmatched. CDR3 protein: CASSYAGGDTEAFF. CDR3 nucleotides: TGTGCCAGCAGTTATGCAGGGGGTGACACTGAAGCTTTCTTT.

The rearrangement links TRBV19 to TRBJ1-2, with a possible D match to TRBD1 (6 bases). The CDR3 sequence is 18 residues long. Per the germline V gene, CDR1 is LNHDA and CDR2 is SQIVND (reference sequence). Trimming pared 6 bases from V and 1 base from J, leaving 24 bases between. The DNA for the CDR3 is TGTGCCAGTAGATATCGGGGACTAACTAAGGGGGATAACTATGGCTACACCTTC. Protein: CASRYRGLTKGDNYGYTF.

Only a few counts were recorded for this clone. V is TRBV5-1 and J is TRBJ2-3; D is possibly TRBD2 (7 bases). V lost 6 bases and J 3 bases, leaving 14 bases between the germline ends. CDR1 is SGHRS, CDR2 YFSETQ, per germline. CDR3 size: 14 residues. In nucleotides, the CDR3 is TGCGCCAGCACCGCGGGGGCCCAAACAGATACGCAGTATTTT. It translates to CASTAGAQTDTQYF.

In this sample, this clone turned up once. The V call is TRBV11-2, the J call TRBJ2-7; D might be TRBD1 (5 bases). Germline CDR1 is SGHAT and CDR2 is FQNNGV. Trimming stripped 1 base from V and 2 bases from J, with 12 bases between. The CDR3 loop spans 15 amino acids. The CDR3 DNA follows: TGTGCCAGCAGCTTAGGGTCGGTAGGGGCCTACGAGCAGTACTTC. Translating it yields CASSLGSVGAYEQYF.

The chain employs TRBV7-8 and TRBJ1-1, with 8 bases that match TRBD1. The CDR3 sequence is 16 residues long. V was clipped by 2 bases and J by 5 bases; unmatched bases: 10. Germline V lookup: CDR1 SGHVS, CDR2 FQNEAQ. CDR3 loop: CASSLPGGEVGTEAFF. The CDR3 DNA reads TGTGCCAGCAGCTTACCAGGGGGCGAGGTGGGGACTGAAGCTTTCTTT.

The genes are TRBV4-1 and TRBJ1-2; 7 nucleotides align to TRBD1. Trimming removed 2 bases from V and 5 bases from J; junction bases left unmatched: 11. The CDR3 is made up of 16 amino acids. Looked up from germline, CDR1 is MGHRA and CDR2 is YSYEKL. DNA of the CDR3: TGCGCCAGCAGCCAAAACTCCGGGGACAGTTCATATGGCTACACCTTC. It encodes CASSQNSGDSSYGYTF.

The V gene is TRBV15, the J gene TRBJ1-1; no clear D gene. The CDR3 has 15 residues. Trimming removed 0 bases at V and 1 base at J, with 9 bases between. Germline V CDR1 and CDR2: LNHNV, YYDKDF (reference sequence). CDR3 coding DNA: TGTGCCACCAGCAGAGAAGACATTAAGAACACTGAAGCTTTCTTT. Its protein product is CATSREDIKNTEAFF.

This clone was seen once. The chain employs TRBV10-1 and TRBJ1-2, with D uncertain. Deletions cut 4 bases from V and 4 bases from J, with 13 bases between. CDR3 size: 14 residues. CDR1 WNHNN and CDR2 SYGVQD come from the germline V gene (reference sequence). The CDR3 nucleotides are TGCGCCAGCAGTGGAAGGAACCGGCCCTATGGCTACACCTTC. Translation: CASSGRNRPYGYTF.

The rearrangement uses TRBV7-9 and TRBJ1-1; D not resolved. There are 13 residues in the CDR3. V lost 8 bases to trimming and J lost 5 bases, with 15 bases between them. Germline CDR1 reads SEHNR; CDR2 reads FQNEAQ (reference sequence). CDR3 region: CASRHPMGTEAFF. The CDR3 nucleotides are TGTGCCAGCCGACACCCCATGGGGACTGAAGCTTTCTTT. The variable domain in full, with the rest retrieved from reference TRBV7-9 and TRBJ1-1, is DTGVSQNPRHKITKRGQNVTFRCDPISEHNRLYWYRQTLGQGPEFLTYFQNEAQLEKSRLLSDRFSAERPKGSFSTLEIQRTEQGDSAMYLCASRHPMGTEAFFGQGTRLTVV.

The chain carries TRBV4-3 and TRBJ1-4; 7 nucleotides match TRBD1. This CDR3 has 16 residues. Trimming cost V 0 bases and J 6 bases; bases outside gene matches: 7. Germline CDR1 is LGHNA and CDR2 is YSLEER. CDR3 nucleotide sequence: TGCGCCAGCAGCCAAGAAGTTGGGCAGGGGGATGAAAAACTGTTTTTT. The encoded protein is CASSQEVGQGDEKLFF.

This sequence joins TRBV5-1 and TRBJ1-6; tentatively, D is TRBD1 (5 bases). This CDR3 is 15 amino acids long. V was shortened by 3 bases and J by 10 bases, with 17 bases between the two germline ends. Germline assignment: CDR1 SGHRS and CDR2 YFSETQ. CDR3 DNA: TGCGCCAGCAGCTCGTCCGGGACCCCACAGTCACCCCTCCACTTT. As protein: CASSSSGTPQSPLHF.

This rearrangement joins TRBV27 to TRBJ1-2; tentatively, D is TRBD1 (5 bases). Germline-derived CDR1 and CDR2 are MNHEY and SMNVEV (reference sequence). V dropped 3 bases and J dropped 3 bases, with 14 bases sitting between them. The CDR3 extends over 15 amino acids. This CDR3 is CASSFGGGFDYGYTF. As DNA, the CDR3 is TGTGCCAGCAGTTTCGGGGGGGGATTTGACTATGGCTACACCTTC.

CDR3 in amino acids: CASSLSESGTANYGYTF. The CDR3, as DNA: TGTGCCAGCAGTCTCAGTGAAAGCGGGACAGCCAACTATGGCTACACCTTC. The genes are TRBV28 and TRBJ1-2; 7 bases line up with TRBD1. The CDR3 length is 17 residues. V lost 5 bases, J lost 2 bases, and 14 bases stayed unmatched. CDR1 and CDR2 from the germline V gene are MDHEN and SYDVKM.